The 15 T cell receptor beta chains listed next were all sequenced from one sample in a study of identifying expanded T cells in peripheral blood. Sequenced by immunoSEQ multiplex PCR; TCRdb stores in-frame clones only, minus some. The sample comprises 80,000 to 90,000 clones, more than 75% of which are singletons, and 5.6% rests with the top ten. The specimen was blood. These receptors all stem from a person aged 18-70 years in good health.

The chain employs TRBV2 and TRBJ1-1; TRBD1 might be the D (5 bases). V lost 0 bases and J lost 5, with 7 bases in between. CDR1 SNHLY and CDR2 FYNNEI come from the germline V gene. The CDR3 sequence is 13 residues long. The chain's CDR3 is CASSEAGGTEAFF. The CDR3 DNA follows: TGTGCCAGCAGTGAAGCGGGGGGGACTGAAGCTTTCTTT.

The chain uses TRBV6-5 and TRBJ1-6; 8 nucleotides agree with TRBD1. Germline V CDR1 and CDR2: MNHEY, SVGAGI. V dropped 7 bases and J dropped 7; count of bases not matched to a gene: 6. This CDR3 contains 14 residues. The CDR3, as DNA: TGTGCCAGCATTTCGGCAGGGGGCAATTCACCCCTCCACTTT. Translating it yields CASISAGGNSPLHF.

Here the CDR3 reads CASMDPDQPQHF. The CDR3, as DNA: TGTGCCAGCATGGACCCTGATCAGCCCCAGCATTTT. The V call is TRBV6-6, the J call TRBJ1-5; D gene uncertain. Germline assignment: CDR1 MNHNY and CDR2 SVGAGI (reference sequence). V lost 7 bases to trimming and J lost 5 bases, with 9 bases between them. The CDR3 covers 12 residues.

V gene TRBV18 combines with J gene TRBJ1-5, with TRBD1 identical over 8 bases. This CDR3 is built from 15 residues. V was clipped by 3 bases and J by 6 bases; unmatched bases: 7. Germline CDR1 KGHSH, CDR2 LQKENI. CDR3 loop: CASSPMTGASQPQHF. In DNA form, the CDR3 reads TGTGCCAGCTCACCGATGACAGGGGCCTCTCAGCCCCAGCATTTT.

The gene calls are TRBV5-1 and TRBJ2-2, with 11 bases aligning to TRBD1. V shed 4 bases, J shed 6 bases, and the junction held 8 bases outside the gene matches. The germline gives CDR1 SGHRS, CDR2 YFSETQ. CDR3 length: 16 amino acids. For the CDR3, the DNA is TGCGCCAGCAGCGATTTGGACAGGGGGCTCGCCGGGGAGCTGTTTTTT. It is translated as CASSDLDRGLAGELFF.

This chain links TRBV19 with TRBJ1-5; D is ambiguous. V lost 6 bases, J lost 6 bases, and 15 bases lay in between. This CDR3 spans 14 amino acids. Germline V gene lookup returns CDR1 LNHDA and CDR2 SQIVND (reference sequence). The CDR3 here is CASRRPGLGQPQHF. For the CDR3, the DNA is TGTGCCAGTAGACGGCCCGGGCTCGGTCAGCCCCAGCATTTT.

CDR3 nucleotides: TGTGCCAGCAGCCTACAGGGGGCGACGGAAGCTTTCTTT. Translation gives CASSLQGATEAFF. This chain links TRBV27 with TRBJ1-1, with 9 bases aligning to TRBD1. V was clipped by 6 bases and J by 8 bases; unmatched bases: 7. Germline V lookup: CDR1 MNHEY, CDR2 SMNVEV (reference sequence). This CDR3 comprises 13 residues.

The chain couples TRBV7-9 to TRBJ2-3; 8 bases map to TRBD1. Losses at the gene ends were 6 bases for V and 3 bases for J; bases not matched to a gene: 11. The CDR3 runs to 16 residues. The germline gives CDR1 SEHNR, CDR2 FQNEAQ (reference sequence). The CDR3 DNA is TGTGCCAGCAGTCCTCGGGACAGGTTGTCGACAGATACGCAGTATTTT. Translating it yields CASSPRDRLSTDTQYF. The variable domain in full, with the rest retrieved from reference TRBV7-9 and TRBJ2-3, is DTGVSQNPRHKITKRGQNVTFRCDPISEHNRLYWYRQTLGQGPEFLTYFQNEAQLEKSRLLSDRFSAERPKGSFSTLEIQRTEQGDSAMYLCASSPRDRLSTDTQYFGPGTRLTVL.

The chain is built from TRBV19 and TRBJ1-2, with unresolved D. Between the trimmed V and J ends, which lost 5 bases and 7 bases, there was a span of 14 bases. The CDR3 contains 13 residues. Germline V gene lookup returns CDR1 LNHDA and CDR2 SQIVND (reference sequence). The CDR3 region has the DNA TGTGCCAGTAGTGTAGGACTGTTAAGTGGCTACACCTTC. Residues: CASSVGLLSGYTF.

This clone was seen once. The J gene is TRBJ2-3, the V gene TRBV4-1; possible D gene TRBD1, 6 bases. V was shortened by 1 base and J by 2 bases, with 10 bases between the two germline ends. The CDR3 runs 15 residues. Germline V gene lookup returns CDR1 MGHRA and CDR2 YSYEKL. CDR3 region: CASSQGDTLTDTQYF. For the CDR3, the DNA is TGCGCCAGCAGCCAAGGGGACACCCTCACAGATACGCAGTATTTT.

The rearrangement uses TRBV5-6 and TRBJ2-3; the D is unclear. V gave up 1 base and J gave up 6 bases, with 9 bases separating them. Germline V CDR1 and CDR2: SGHDT, YYEEEE. The CDR3 runs to 13 residues. The CDR3, as DNA: TGTGCCAGCAGCTTGATGCGTGGCGATACGCAGTATTTT. Translated: CASSLMRGDTQYF.

The V and J genes are TRBV9 and TRBJ1-2; 7 bases match TRBD1. CDR3 length: 15 residues. The germline V gene encodes CDR1 SGDLS and CDR2 YYNGEE. The J segment lost 0 bases and the V segment lost 0 bases, leaving 2 bases of the junction unmatched. The CDR3 region has the DNA TGTGCCAGCAGCGTAGAGGGGGCAGCTAACTATGGCTACACCTTC. This gives the protein CASSVEGAANYGYTF. The complete variable domain, with remaining parts taken from reference TRBV9 and TRBJ1-2, reads DSGVTQTPKHLITATGQRVTLRCSPRSGDLSVYWYQQSLDQGLQFLIQYYNGEERAKGNILERFSAQQFPDLHSELNLSSLELGDSALYFCASSVEGAANYGYTFGSGTRLTVV.

This chain connects TRBV2 to TRBJ1-2; TRBD1 matches at 8 bases. The CDR3 loop spans 14 amino acids. V shed 6 bases and J 4 bases; nucleotides not matched to a gene: 7. Germline-derived CDR1 and CDR2 are SNHLY and FYNNEI. In DNA form, the CDR3 reads TGTGCCAGCAGCCGACAGGGGCAAGCCTATGGCTACACCTTC. It specifies CASSRQGQAYGYTF.

The chain has TRBV19 and TRBJ2-7, with 7 positions matching TRBD1. The CDR3 has 16 residues. J gave up 2 bases and V 1 base, and 8 bases lay outside the gene matches. Per the germline V gene, CDR1 is LNHDA and CDR2 is SQIVND (reference sequence). The CDR3 here is CASSIGVGTETYEQYF. The DNA for the CDR3 is TGTGCCAGTAGTATAGGAGTCGGGACAGAAACCTACGAGCAGTACTTC.

The chain employs TRBV7-6 and TRBJ2-5; TRBD2 matches at 7 bases. The junction had 5 bases not matched to a gene; V was cut back by 5 bases and J by 5 bases. CDR1 and CDR2 (germline): SGHVS, FNYEAQ. The length of the CDR3 is 13 residues. The DNA of the CDR3 is TGTGCCAGCAGCCCGGGGGGACGGGAGACCCAGTACTTC. It encodes CASSPGGRETQYF.